These 27 T cell receptor beta chains originate from one sample sequenced in a study of blood T cell repertoires in COVID-19 (dated by TCRdb to 2020 to 2022). Libraries came from the immunoSEQ multiplex PCR assay. In TCRdb, the immuneACCESS table is reduced to in-frame sequences with V and J assigned. These tables do not hold every clone; where another copy was compared, an unresolved V gene accounts for under half, and the others remain unexplained. For this sample there are 250,000 or so clones; approximately 80% appear just once. The ten largest clones add up to 7.5% to 10% of the sample. Sequenced input: peripheral blood. The receptors were sampled from an elderly man with acute or convalescent COVID-19.

In regard to this clone: In the same sample, other DNA sequences code for this CDR3. The V and J genes are TRBV6-5 and TRBJ1-2; weak D call: TRBD1 (6 bases). Germline CDR1 reads MNHEY; CDR2 reads SVGAGI. V was cut by 3 bases and J by 5 bases, with 10 bases left in between. The CDR3 contains 13 residues. The CDR3 nucleotides read TGTGCCAGCAGTTATGGCAGGGGATATGGCTACACCTTC. Its translation is CASSYGRGYGYTF.

The chain employs TRBV5-1 and TRBJ1-1; possibly TRBD1 for D (5 bases). CDR1 is SGHRS, CDR2 YFSETQ, per germline. This CDR3 has 18 residues. V lost 4 bases, J lost 1 base, and 23 bases lay in between. CDR3 sequence: CASSTMDHGGTSNTEAFF. CDR3 bases: TGCGCCAGCAGCACGATGGACCATGGGGGGACGTCGAACACTGAAGCTTTCTTT.

The rearrangement links TRBV18 to TRBJ1-2; possibly TRBD1 for D (5 bases). Germline CDR1 KGHSH, CDR2 LQKENI. This CDR3 has 15 amino acids. V lost 2 bases, J lost 6 bases, and 16 bases lay in between. The CDR3 bases are TGTGCCAGCTCACCAAGCGGCCGGGGGTCCAATGGCTACACCTTC. Its translation: CASSPSGRGSNGYTF.

The rearrangement uses TRBV6-5 and TRBJ1-5, with TRBD1 identical over 10 bases. Trimming took 6 bases from V and 5 from J; bases not matched to a gene: 7. Germline assignment: CDR1 MNHEY and CDR2 SVGAGI. The CDR3 is 15 amino acids. The CDR3 protein is CASRPTGGRDQPQHF. CDR3 nucleotide sequence: TGTGCCAGCAGACCGACAGGGGGCAGGGATCAGCCCCAGCATTTT.

This clone has just one count. This chain connects TRBV6-8 to TRBJ1-5; D is perhaps TRBD1 (6 bases). CDR1 is MNHGY and CDR2 is SAAAGT in the germline V gene. CDR3 length: 15 amino acids. The V end lost 6 bases, the J end lost 3 bases, and 15 bases lay between the germline ends. The CDR3 DNA reads as TGTGCCAGCAGGCTTCCGGGACATCACAATCAGCCCCAGCATTTT. It encodes CASRLPGHHNQPQHF.

This chain uses TRBV27 with TRBJ1-6; weak D call: TRBD1 (5 bases). The V gene lost 4 bases and the J gene lost 10 bases, with 11 bases spanning the gap. Germline CDR1 MNHEY, CDR2 SMNVEV (reference sequence). This CDR3 comprises 13 residues. The CDR3 DNA sequence: TGTGCCAGCAGTTGGCGGGGGGGGTCACCCCTCCACTTT. Amino acids: CASSWRGGSPLHF.

The genes are TRBV10-2 and TRBJ2-2; possible D gene TRBD1, 6 bases. V was trimmed by 3 bases and J by 6 bases, leaving 11 bases between them. This CDR3 is built from 14 residues. Germline CDR1 reads WSHSY; CDR2 reads SAAADI. CDR3 in amino acids: CASSDARGPGELFF. In nucleotides, the CDR3 is TGCGCCAGCAGTGACGCCAGGGGCCCCGGGGAGCTGTTTTTT.

The chain joins TRBV4-1 to TRBJ2-5; 10 bases match TRBD2. This CDR3 comprises 15 residues. The V segment lost 6 bases and the J segment 3 bases; nucleotides outside the gene matches: 7. Per germline, CDR1 MGHRA and CDR2 YSYEKL. In DNA form, the CDR3 reads TGCGCCAGCAGTCAAAATAGCGGGGGGAAAGAGACCCAGTACTTC. Amino acids: CASSQNSGGKETQYF.

The V call is TRBV30, the J call TRBJ2-3; D is unclear. The CDR3 totals 12 residues. Trimming cost V 2 bases and J 2 bases, with 5 bases left between them. From germline, CDR1 is GTSNPN and CDR2 SVGIG (reference sequence). The CDR3 region has the DNA TGTGCCTGGAGTCCAAACACAGATACGCAGTATTTT. This encodes CAWSPNTDTQYF.

This clone has more than one count but fewer than ten. V gene TRBV10-2 combines with J gene TRBJ2-2; 7 nucleotides match TRBD1. The J segment lost 4 bases and the V segment lost 5 bases, leaving 10 bases of the junction unmatched. The length of the CDR3 is 16 residues. The germline V gene encodes CDR1 WSHSY and CDR2 SAAADI. As DNA, the CDR3 is TGCGCCAGCAGTTTACTAAGGACAGGTGGCACCGGGGAGCTGTTTTTT. Amino acid sequence: CASSLLRTGGTGELFF.

The count of this clone is one. This chain connects TRBV19 to TRBJ1-5; 7 nucleotides align to TRBD1. Germline V gene data show CDR1 as LNHDA and CDR2 as SQIVND (reference sequence). CDR3 length equals 17 residues. V was pared by 3 bases and J by 0 bases, with 8 bases of the junction left unmatched. CDR3 sequence: CASSMTGLGRSNQPQHF. Here the CDR3 DNA reads TGTGCCAGTAGTATGACAGGGTTGGGGCGTAGCAATCAGCCCCAGCATTTT.

The V and J genes are TRBV28 and TRBJ2-7; the match to TRBD1 covers 8 bases. The J segment lost 2 bases and the V segment lost 8 bases, leaving 5 bases of the junction unmatched. Germline CDR1 is MDHEN and CDR2 is SYDVKM. The CDR3 is 13 amino acids. CDR3 sequence (DNA): TGTGCCAGCCAATTACAGGGGGCCTACGAGCAGTACTTC. Translated, it gives CASQLQGAYEQYF. Complete variable domain (other parts from reference TRBV28 and TRBJ2-7): DVKVTQSSRYLVKRTGEKVFLECVQDMDHENMFWYRQDPGLGLRLIYFSYDVKMKEKGDIPEGYSVSREKKERFSLILESASTNQTSMYLCASQLQGAYEQYFGPGTRLTVT.

This clone appeared a few times. The chain has TRBV25-1 and TRBJ2-2, with TRBD1 matching 10 bases. V dropped 2 bases and J dropped 3; count of bases not matched to a gene: 0. This CDR3 has 15 residues. CDR1 MGHDK and CDR2 SYGVNS come from the germline V gene. In nucleotides, the CDR3 is TGTGCCAGCAGTGAAGGGACAGGGGACACCGGGGAGCTGTTTTTT. Translation gives CASSEGTGDTGELFF.

The chain recombines TRBV19 with TRBJ2-7; 11 bases are shared with TRBD1. The germline V gene encodes CDR1 LNHDA and CDR2 SQIVND (reference sequence). The CDR3 is made up of 15 amino acids. J gave up 2 bases and V 7 bases, and 7 bases lay outside the gene matches. As DNA, the CDR3 is TGTGCCAGTACCCCGGACAGGGGGCGGACCTACGAGCAGTACTTC. Amino acids: CASTPDRGRTYEQYF.

V is TRBV27 and J is TRBJ1-5, with a weak D call TRBD1 (6 bases). Germline lookup yields CDR1 MNHEY and CDR2 SMNVEV (reference sequence). The CDR3 contains 14 residues. V dropped 2 bases and J dropped 4 bases, with 9 bases sitting between them. CDR3 in amino acids: CASSLGTFNQPQHF. As DNA, the CDR3 is TGTGCCAGCAGTTTAGGGACATTTAATCAGCCCCAGCATTTT.

The table lists this clone with a count of one. This sequence joins TRBV12-2 and TRBJ1-3; the tabulated D call, TRBD1, remains unverified against the DNA. TRBV12-2 is shown as a pseudogene. The CDR3 sequence is 15 residues long. The CDR3 loop is CASRPRDRVDYTIYF. CDR3 DNA: TGTGCAAGTCGCCCACGGGACAGGGTTGATTACACCATATATTTT.

This clone was recorded a few times. The chain joins TRBV21-1 to TRBJ1-2; TRBD1 reflects the table's D call only, with no check against the DNA. TRBV21-1 is described as a pseudogene. The CDR3 is 20 amino acids. CDR3 nucleotide sequence: TGTGCCAGCAGCGGGGGCTTCGTCGGCGACGACCGATGGTTCGGTTATGGCTACACCTTC. Translation gives CASSGGFVGDDRWFGYGYTF.

The rearrangement uses TRBV7-9 and TRBJ2-3, with D uncertain. Germline CDR1 reads SEHNR; CDR2 reads FQNEAQ (reference sequence). Trimming took off 3 bases at V and 0 bases at J, with 7 bases between the two ends. This CDR3 has 14 residues. CDR3 residues: CASSLTGSTDTQYF. The CDR3, as DNA: TGTGCCAGCAGCTTGACGGGTAGCACAGATACGCAGTATTTT. The entire variable domain, with the rest obtained from reference TRBV7-9 and TRBJ2-3, is as follows: DTGVSQNPRHKITKRGQNVTFRCDPISEHNRLYWYRQTLGQGPEFLTYFQNEAQLEKSRLLSDRFSAERPKGSFSTLEIQRTEQGDSAMYLCASSLTGSTDTQYFGPGTRLTVL.

This clone was observed many times. The rearrangement joins TRBV27 to TRBJ1-6, with D unresolved. Trimming shortened V by 2 bases and J by 13 bases, and 15 bases separated the two germline ends. The CDR3 loop spans 14 amino acids. Germline assignment: CDR1 MNHEY and CDR2 SMNVEV (reference sequence). The chain's CDR3 is CASSLVVGGYPLHF. In nucleotides, the CDR3 is TGTGCCAGCAGTTTAGTGGTCGGAGGGTATCCCCTCCACTTT.

The genes are TRBV9 and TRBJ1-1, with 7 nucleotides matching TRBD1. Germline V lookup: CDR1 SGDLS, CDR2 YYNGEE. The junction had 2 bases not matched to a gene; V was cut back by 5 bases and J by 1 base. The CDR3 is 13 amino acids. This CDR3 is CASRGGPNTEAFF. CDR3 sequence (DNA): TGTGCCAGCAGAGGGGGCCCGAACACTGAAGCTTTCTTT.

This clone was seen more than once but under ten times. The chain joins TRBV18 to TRBJ1-1; D is undetermined. The CDR3 sequence is 14 residues long. CDR1 KGHSH and CDR2 LQKENI come from the germline V gene. Trimming took 3 bases from V and 1 from J, leaving 9 bases between them. Here the CDR3 reads CASSPIGRNTEAFF. For the CDR3, the DNA is TGTGCCAGCTCACCGATCGGGAGGAACACTGAAGCTTTCTTT.

The gene calls are TRBV6-5 and TRBJ2-7, with D possibly TRBD1 on 5 matching bases. V was shortened by 7 bases and J by 0 bases, with 13 bases between the two germline ends. This CDR3 has 14 amino acids. The germline gives CDR1 MNHEY, CDR2 SVGAGI. The CDR3 loop is CASKIQGFSYEQYF. The CDR3 nucleotides read TGTGCCAGCAAAATTCAGGGTTTCTCCTACGAGCAGTACTTC.

J is TRBJ2-1 and V is TRBV24-1; 9 bases agree with TRBD2. Germline lookup yields CDR1 KGHDR and CDR2 SFDVKD. V shed 5 bases and J 6 bases; nucleotides not matched to a gene: 7. There are 15 residues in the CDR3. CDR3 coding DNA: TGTGCCACCAGTGGGACTAGCGCCCAGACCAATGAGCAGTTCTTC. This sequence encodes CATSGTSAQTNEQFF.

The chain links TRBV12-3 or TRBV12-4 to TRBJ1-6, with TRBD1 as a possible D gene (6 bases). The germline V and J ends were trimmed by 6 bases and 8 bases, with 11 bases remaining between them. The CDR3 length is 13 residues. The CDR3 region is CASRINRDSPLHF. For the CDR3, the DNA is TGTGCCAGCAGGATTAACAGGGATTCACCCCTCCACTTT.

V usage is TRBV15 and J usage is TRBJ1-5; the D gene is possibly TRBD1 (5 bases). Trimming cost V 0 bases and J 0 bases, with 12 bases left between them. CDR1 and CDR2 (germline): LNHNV, YYDKDF (reference sequence). This CDR3 contains 17 residues. The CDR3, as DNA: TGTGCCACCAGCAGAGATCCCACAGGAGATAGCAATCAGCCCCAGCATTTT. As protein: CATSRDPTGDSNQPQHF.

The rearrangement links TRBV5-1 to TRBJ2-7, with 9 bases identical to TRBD1. Germline V CDR1 and CDR2: SGHRS, YFSETQ. The CDR3 sequence is 13 residues long. V lost 7 bases and J lost 2; bases outside the gene matches: 4. CDR3 protein: CASQGQGAYEQYF. The CDR3 coding sequence is TGCGCCAGCCAGGGACAGGGTGCCTACGAGCAGTACTTC.

Regarding this clone: The sample contains more than one DNA sequence encoding this CDR3. Here the CDR3 reads CASSLGGGSNQPQHF. CDR3 nucleotide sequence: TGTGCCAGCAGTTTAGGGGGGGGTAGTAATCAGCCCCAGCATTTT. V usage is TRBV28 and J usage is TRBJ1-5; possible D gene TRBD1, 5 bases. The CDR3 sequence is 15 residues long. Trimming took 2 bases from V and 4 from J, leaving 12 bases between them. The V gene's germline CDR1 is MDHEN and CDR2 SYDVKM.